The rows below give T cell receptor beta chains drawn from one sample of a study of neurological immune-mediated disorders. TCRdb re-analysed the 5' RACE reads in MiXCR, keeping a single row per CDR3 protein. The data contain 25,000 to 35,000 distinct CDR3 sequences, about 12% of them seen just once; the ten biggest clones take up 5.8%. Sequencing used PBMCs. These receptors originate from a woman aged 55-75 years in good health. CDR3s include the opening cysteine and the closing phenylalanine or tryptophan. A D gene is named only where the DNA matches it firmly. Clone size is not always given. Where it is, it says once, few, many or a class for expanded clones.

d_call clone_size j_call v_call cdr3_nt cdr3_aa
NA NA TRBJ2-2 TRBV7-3 TGTGCCAGCCAGCAGGGGGGTCACACCGGGGAGCTGTTTTTT CASQQGGHTGELFF
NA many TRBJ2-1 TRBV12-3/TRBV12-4 TGTGCCAGCAGTCCCCCCCGGGGGCCTGATAATGAGCAGTTCTTC CASSPPRGPDNEQFF
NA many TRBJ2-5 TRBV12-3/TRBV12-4 TGTGCCAGCAGAAGGGCCGAAGAGACCCAGTACTTC CASRRAEETQYF
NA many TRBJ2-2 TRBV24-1 TGTGCCACCAGTGATTCGAGGGCGAACACCGGGGAGCTGTTTTTT CATSDSRANTGELFF
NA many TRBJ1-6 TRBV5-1 TGCGCCAGCAGCTACGCCTCTAATTCACCCCTCCACTTT CASSYASNSPLHF
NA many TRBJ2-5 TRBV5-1 TGCGCCAGCAGCTTGGTTCAGCCCCAAGAGACCCAGTACTTC CASSLVQPQETQYF
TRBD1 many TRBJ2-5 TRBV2 TGTGCCAGCAGTGCGGGGACAGGGACCGGGGAGACCCAGTACTTC CASSAGTGTGETQYF
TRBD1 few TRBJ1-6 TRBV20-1 TGCAGTGCTCTGGACAGGGTTCATTCACCCCTCCACTTT CSALDRVHSPLHF
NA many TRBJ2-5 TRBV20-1 TGCAGTGCTAGACGCCAGACTCAAGAGACCCAGTACTTC CSARRQTQETQYF
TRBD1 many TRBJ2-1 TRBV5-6 TGTGCCAGCAGCTCTCTCGGGACAGGCCGGGGTGAGCAGTTCTTC CASSSLGTGRGEQFF
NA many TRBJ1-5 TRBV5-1 TGCGCCAGCAGCTTGGATAGAAATCAGCCCCAGCATTTT CASSLDRNQPQHF
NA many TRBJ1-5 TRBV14 TGTGCCAGCAGCTACTATAGCAATCAGCCCCAGCATTTT CASSYYSNQPQHF
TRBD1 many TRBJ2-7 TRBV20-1 TGCAGTGCTCTTAGACAGGGACCGCGACTCAACGAGCAGTACTTC CSALRQGPRLNEQYF
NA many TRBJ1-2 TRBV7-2 TGTGCCAGCAGCTTAGTTCCGGGGCAGGAGTTTAACTATGGCTACACCTTC CASSLVPGQEFNYGYTF
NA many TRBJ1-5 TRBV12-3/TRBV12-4 TGTGCCAGCAGATTCAGGGTGGGACAGCCCCAGCATTTT CASRFRVGQPQHF
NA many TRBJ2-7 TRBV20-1 TGCAGTGCTAGAGACCCCTTGAAGGGGATGGGGCAGTACTTC CSARDPLKGMGQYF
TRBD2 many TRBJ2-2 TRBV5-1 TGCGCCAGCAGCTGGCACCCTAGCGGGGGCACCGGGGAGCTGTTTTTT CASSWHPSGGTGELFF
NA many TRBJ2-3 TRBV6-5 TGTGCCAGCAGTCTCCAGGGTCTCACAGATACGCAGTATTTT CASSLQGLTDTQYF
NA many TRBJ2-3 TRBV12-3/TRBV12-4 TGTGCCAGCAGTTTACGGGGGAGAGAAGATACGCAGTATTTT CASSLRGREDTQYF
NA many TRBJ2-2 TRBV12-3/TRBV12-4 TGTGCCAGCAGTTTGCAGACAGTCACCGGGGAGCTGTTTTTT CASSLQTVTGELFF
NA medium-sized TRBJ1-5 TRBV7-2 TGTGCCAGCAGCGAAGAACTCAATCAGCCCCAGCATTTT CASSEELNQPQHF
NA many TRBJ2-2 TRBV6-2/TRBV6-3 TGTGCCAGCTTTTACTTGAACACCGGGGAGCTGTTTTTT CASFYLNTGELFF
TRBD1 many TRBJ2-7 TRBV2 TGTGCCAGCATGAGTCAGGGGGCTGGCGAGCAGTACTTC CASMSQGAGEQYF
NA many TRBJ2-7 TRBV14 TGTGCCAGCAGCCGGGTCCCGGGGGGCTTATCCCCCGAGCAGTACTTC CASSRVPGGLSPEQYF
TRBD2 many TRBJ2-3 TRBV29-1 TGCAGCGTTGGACTAGCGGGGGTGGATACGCAGTATTTT CSVGLAGVDTQYF
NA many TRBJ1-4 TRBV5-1 TGCGCCAGCAGCACCAGGGTAGGCGAAAAACTGTTTTTT CASSTRVGEKLFF
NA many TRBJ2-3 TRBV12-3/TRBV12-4 TGTGCCAGCAGCGGGGATAGCGGTACGCAGTATTTT CASSGDSGTQYF
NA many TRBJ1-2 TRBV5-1 TGCGCCAGCAGAGGAGAGGGGGATGGCTACACCTTC CASRGEGDGYTF
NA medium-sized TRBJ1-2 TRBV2 TGTGCCAGCAGTGATAAGGGAAAGAACTATGGCTACACCTTC CASSDKGKNYGYTF
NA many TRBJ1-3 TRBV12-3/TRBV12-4 TGTGCCAGCAGTTTAGTGGGGGGGGCTGGAAACACCATATATTTT CASSLVGGAGNTIYF
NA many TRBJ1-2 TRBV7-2 TGTGCCAGCAGCTTAGACGCGGTTCGGGGCTATGGCTACACCTTC CASSLDAVRGYGYTF
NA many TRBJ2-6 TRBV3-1 TGTGCCAGCAGCCAAGAAGGTGGGAGTGGGGCCAACGTCCTGACTTTC CASSQEGGSGANVLTF
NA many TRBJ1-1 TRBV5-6 TGTGCCAGCAGCTTGGGGGCCGCGGTTGGTCTAGCTGAAGCTTTCTTT CASSLGAAVGLAEAFF